The present T cell receptor (beta chain) was sequenced within a study of T cells in localized non-small cell lung cancer (dated by TCRdb to 2020 to 2021). Study-wide context: Comparing tumors with uninvolved tumor-adjacent lungs, the study looked at the T cell repertoires of hundreds of patients with early-stage NSCLC. The cohort comprised 200 to 300 treatment-naïve NSCLC patients with resected, localized lung tumors. NSCLC patients had a mean age of approximately 66 years, and 129 were male and about a hundred female. Overall study results and their limits: The highest T cell clonality was observed in uninvolved tumor-adjacent lung, where clonality exceeded that of tumor, suggesting that antigenic responses were more focused in uninvolved tumor-adjacent lung. A median of roughly 50 of the top 100 tumor clones turned up in the paired uninvolved adjacent lung, and approximately 30 of those clones also ranked among the top 100 of that same adjacent lung. Because the study design was exploratory, TCR variables were selected using unadjusted p-values without false-discovery rate correction. Longer overall survival was associated with higher blood T cell density, whereas shorter survival was associated with higher adjacent-lung clonality. Multi-region tumor sequencing was not performed, so intratumor heterogeneity could not be excluded.

The immunoSEQ Assay was used to sequence TCR beta CDR3 regions from DNA. On the study's bioinformatics: T cell density was computed as TCR beta template counts normalized to usable DNA estimated by amplifying housekeeping genes. The preseqR package was used to estimate richness by extrapolating to 400,000 templates for PBMC samples and to 120,000 templates for tissue samples. Clonality was taken to be one minus Pielou's evenness. Tissue-enriched TCRs were identified by differential abundance testing using productive amino-acid clonotypes, minimum total count 5 and alpha 0.1. The Jaccard Index and the Morisita Overlap Index were used to quantify repertoire overlap between compartments. GLIPH grouped TCR beta CDR3s together with public tetramer-defined viral CDR3s, and a viral motif had to include at least three viral sequences and show V-gene enrichment. Entries here come from immuneACCESS through TCRdb and include only in-frame sequences with V and J called. Some clones fail to appear in such tables; in the studies checked, an unresolved V gene covers under half of the shortfall, and the cause of the remainder is unknown. V, J and clone size derive from that table, while D and trimming were established from the DNA sequence. The sample data list about 33,000 clones, and roughly 87% of these were observed just once. Less than 20% of the sample belongs to the ten largest clones.

At diagnosis, peripheral blood, uninvolved tumor-adjacent lung and tumor were collected and stored as a combination of fresh-frozen and FFPE material. For TCR repertoire profiling, the blood samples were analyzed as peripheral blood mononuclear cells. Reading the germline V gene (reference sequence) gives CDR1 MNHNY and CDR2 SVGAGI. Relative to germline, V is 6 bases shorter and J is 0 bases shorter, with 6 bases between their ends. The cysteine opens and the phenylalanine closes a CDR3 of 14 amino acids. Left in the record is the CDR3 DNA by itself, 42 bases read in frame from the first base. On this clone: Its recognized antigen is unknown. No quality values exist for individual bases; no much larger clone is one base distant.

The sequence is built from TRBV6-6 and TRBJ1-6, with no confident D gene call. Material: peripheral blood mononuclear cells, obtained before any cancer treatment. The sequence derives from a man aged 35 to 69 with stage III lung adenocarcinoma. CDR3 sequence: CASRTSSYNSPLHF. Read as DNA, the sequence is TGTGCCAGCAGAACGAGCTCCTATAATTCACCCCTCCACTTT.